The subject of this entry is one T cell receptor (beta chain). This entry is derived from a study of blood T cell repertoires in COVID-19. The protocol was immunoSEQ multiplex PCR, while the TCRdb copy is restricted to in-frame clones and leaves out a portion. The table includes 150,000 to 200,000 clones, about 90% detected once. Trimming left V 0 bases short and J 5 bases short, with 10 bases between. CDR3 length: 14 amino acids. Germline V gene sequence: CDR1 LGHNA, CDR2 YSLEER. The receptor was isolated from a middle-aged man with active or convalescent COVID-19. The chain recombines TRBV4-3 with TRBJ2-5; D not certain. Specimen: peripheral blood. CDR3 DNA: TGCGCCAGCAGCCAAGATGTCCAGGTCGAGACCCAGTACTTC. This sequence encodes CASSQDVQVETQYF.